This record concerns one TCR beta chain sequence. Its cognate antigen is unknown. This sample is drawn from a study of monozygotic twins with inflammatory bowel disease. Findings and limits, study-wide: By inverse Simpson index, TCRbeta diversity was lower in IBD patients than in healthy co-twins. Subtypes among T cells remained indistinguishable.

Total RNA was isolated from whole blood without T cell sorting. This CDR3 region has 15 residues. The germline CDR1 and CDR2 sequences are MNHEY and SVGAGI. Using the 5' RACE reads, TCRdb records one entry per CDR3 protein without DNA. This table lists more than 300,000 distinct CDR3 sequences. Sequences were obtained from blood. The chain couples TRBV6-5 to TRBJ2-3; TCRdb picks TRBD1, but there is no DNA to check that call. This sequence was found in a human donor with ulcerative colitis or Crohn's disease, or a healthy co-twin of an affected twin (not recorded which). CDR3 loop: CASSYVGGATDTQYF.